This is a list of T cell receptor beta chains from one sample in a study of T cell responses to AZD1222 COVID-19 vaccine. Sequenced by immunoSEQ multiplex PCR; TCRdb stores in-frame clones only, minus some. Of about 100,000 clones in the sample, about 87% were seen once. The material was peripheral blood, obtained on day 0 of AZD1222 vaccination. These receptors were obtained from an adult in good health. The CDR3 runs from the conserved cysteine through the conserved F or W. D genes are given only for firm matches. Clone sizes are given selectively: once, few, many, or a class where the clone is expanded.

d_call	clone_size	v_call	j_call	cdr3_nt	cdr3_aa
TRBD1	.	TRBV18	TRBJ1-1	TGTGCCAGCTCACCGCCGACAGGGGCCCTCATCACTGAAGCTTTCTTT	CASSPPTGALITEAFF
.	once	TRBV28	TRBJ1-4	TGTGCCAGCAGTCCATATCAGGGGCATTGGATTTTAGGAACTAATGAAAAACTGTTTTTT	CASSPYQGHWILGTNEKLFF
TRBD2	.	TRBV28	TRBJ2-3	TGTGCCAGCAGTTTATGGACTAGCGGGAGCACAGATACGCAGTATTTT	CASSLWTSGSTDTQYF
.	.	TRBV30	TRBJ2-2	TGTGCCTGGATGAGGAAGGACACCGGGGAGCTGTTTTTT	CAWMRKDTGELFF
.	.	TRBV9	TRBJ2-7	TGTGCCAGCAGCCCGGGCCACTCCTACGAGCAGTACTTC	CASSPGHSYEQYF
.	once	TRBV25-1	TRBJ2-2	TGTGCCAGCAGTGAATATTTGAAGGGGGTCTTCACCGGGGAGCTGTTTTTT	CASSEYLKGVFTGELFF
TRBD2	.	TRBV11-3	TRBJ2-3	TGTGCCAGCAGCCCCCGGGGGGATAGCACAGATACGCAGTATTTT	CASSPRGDSTDTQYF
TRBD2	.	TRBV24-1	TRBJ2-7	TGTGCCACCAGGACTCTAGCGGGAGGGCCTAGGCGGGTGGGGTCCTACGAGCAGTACTTC	CATRTLAGGPRRVGSYEQYF
.	.	TRBV11-2	TRBJ2-1	TGTGCCAGCAGCTCTAGTATTGAGCAGTTCTTC	CASSSSIEQFF
.	.	TRBV7-3	TRBJ2-3	TGTGCCAGCAGCTTAAGCAGGTTGGATACGCAGTATTTT	CASSLSRLDTQYF
.	.	TRBV5-6	TRBJ1-5	TGTGCCAGCAGCTTTCAACAAAATCAGCCCCAGCATTTT	CASSFQQNQPQHF
.	.	TRBV24-1	TRBJ1-2	TGTGCCACCAGTGACCTAGGGTCAAACTATGGCTACACCTTC	CATSDLGSNYGYTF
.	.	TRBV6-5	TRBJ1-4	TGTGCCAGCAGTAAATGGGCCGGGGGTGAAAAACTGTTTTTT	CASSKWAGGEKLFF
TRBD1	.	TRBV6-1	TRBJ1-1	TGTGCCAGCAGTGAAGACAGGGGGGAAGTCACTGAAGCTTTCTTT	CASSEDRGEVTEAFF
TRBD2	once	TRBV11-2	TRBJ2-1	TGTGCCAGCAGCCCGTACGGGGGGAAGGTCAATGAGCAGTTCTTC	CASSPYGGKVNEQFF
.	few	TRBV29-1	TRBJ1-2	TGCAGCGTTGCCATAGGGGATGGCTACACCTTC	CSVAIGDGYTF
.	.	TRBV2	TRBJ1-6	TGTGCCAGCACACAGTCTTATAATTCACCCCTCCACTTT	CASTQSYNSPLHF
.	.	TRBV2	TRBJ2-1	TGTGCCAGCAGGGCCCCTGTAGGCGCACACAATGAGCAGTTCTTC	CASRAPVGAHNEQFF
.	.	TRBV7-3	TRBJ2-7	TGTGCCAGCGCCGAGAGGGGGGGGCTCGAGCAGTACTTC	CASAERGGLEQYF
TRBD1	.	TRBV5-8	TRBJ2-3	TGTGCCAGCAGGCCCTATATACAGGGGGCAACGCAGTATTTT	CASRPYIQGATQYF
.	few	TRBV27	TRBJ1-2	TGTGCCAGCAGTTTAGTTCACGGGACATCAGATGGCTACACCTTC	CASSLVHGTSDGYTF
.	.	TRBV6-2/TRBV6-3	TRBJ2-1	TGTGCCAGCAGCCATCTTAGCTCCTACAATGAGCAGTTCTTC	CASSHLSSYNEQFF
TRBD1	.	TRBV4-1	TRBJ2-7	TGCGCCAGCAGCCCACCGACAGGGGGCCAACCCCAGTACTTC	CASSPPTGGQPQYF
.	.	TRBV29-1	TRBJ2-1	TGCAGCGTTGCGGGGGACGAAGCCTACAATGAGCAGTTCTTC	CSVAGDEAYNEQFF
.	few	TRBV10-1	TRBJ1-6	TGCGCCAGCAGAGAGACCGGGCCCGAAAATTCACCCCTCCACTTT	CASRETGPENSPLHF
.	.	TRBV14	TRBJ1-1	TGTGCCAGCAGCCACGCACAGACGACAGCCCAGAACACTGAAGCTTTCTTT	CASSHAQTTAQNTEAFF
TRBD1	.	TRBV24-1	TRBJ2-3	TGTGCCACCAGTGATTGGACAGGAAGCACAGATACGCAGTATTTT	CATSDWTGSTDTQYF
.	few	TRBV7-8	TRBJ2-3	TGTGCCAGCAGCTTAGATATAACAAGAAGCACAGATACGCAGTATTTT	CASSLDITRSTDTQYF
.	.	TRBV25-1	TRBJ1-4	TGTGCCAGCAGTGCACAGGGTTTATACGAAAAACTGTTTTTT	CASSAQGLYEKLFF
.	.	TRBV18	TRBJ2-7	TGTGCCAGCTCACCCCTGGAGAGGAACGAGCAGTACTTC	CASSPLERNEQYF
.	once	TRBV11-2	TRBJ2-1	TGTGCCAGCAGCTTAGTGGGCGGGTTTATCAATGAGCAGTTCTTC	CASSLVGGFINEQFF
.	once	TRBV19	TRBJ1-1	TGTGCCAGTAGTCCTCTCGGGGTCAGGAAGAACACTGAAGCTTTCTTT	CASSPLGVRKNTEAFF
.	.	TRBV30	TRBJ1-1	TGTGCTTTGGACCGTCGAGGGGGCACTGAAGCTTTCTTT	CALDRRGGTEAFF
TRBD1	.	TRBV6-5	TRBJ2-7	TGTGCCAGCTTCAGGGGGTCGACGGGAACCTACGAGCAGTACTTC	CASFRGSTGTYEQYF
TRBD1	.	TRBV24-1	TRBJ2-1	TGTGCCACCGTCGGGGACAGTTACAATGAGCAGTTCTTC	CATVGDSYNEQFF
.	once	TRBV6-2/TRBV6-3	TRBJ1-2	TGTGCCAGCAGCTCCCTCTGGATTCCCCGCAGGGGCGATGGCTACACCTTC	CASSSLWIPRRGDGYTF
.	.	TRBV4-3	TRBJ2-3	TGCGCCAGCAGCCAATTATTTGAGGGGACCGCTGGCACAGATACGCAGTATTTT	CASSQLFEGTAGTDTQYF
.	.	TRBV28	TRBJ1-6	TGTGCCAGCAGTTTCCTTAGGACTTTCATTTCACCCCTCCACTTT	CASSFLRTFISPLHF
.	.	TRBV14	TRBJ1-3	TGTGCCAGCAGCCAAGACAGCTTCTCTGGAAACACCATATATTTT	CASSQDSFSGNTIYF
.	.	TRBV6-2/TRBV6-3	TRBJ2-7	TGTGCCAGCAGTTACCTAGTGGGAGAGCAGTACTTC	CASSYLVGEQYF
.	.	TRBV4-2	TRBJ1-4	TGTGCCAGCAGCCAGTTCCGGTCGGAAAAACTGTTTTTT	CASSQFRSEKLFF
.	.	TRBV9	TRBJ2-5	TGTGCCAGCAGCGTAGGTTATTTGGGCCTACAAGAGACCCAGTACTTC	CASSVGYLGLQETQYF
.	.	TRBV12-5	TRBJ1-5	TGTGCTAGTGGTTTGGCGTCATGGCCCCAGCATTTT	CASGLASWPQHF
.	.	TRBV6-2/TRBV6-3	TRBJ2-7	TGTGCCAGCAGCAACTCACGGGACCCCAACGAGCAGTACTTC	CASSNSRDPNEQYF
.	.	TRBV2	TRBJ2-5	TGTGCCAGCAGTGAATTCCAGATCCAGTACTTC	CASSEFQIQYF
.	.	TRBV2	TRBJ2-7	TGTGCCCTCTCGCGGGGTTACTCCTACGAGCAGTACTTC	CALSRGYSYEQYF
.	.	TRBV27	TRBJ1-2	TGTGCCAGCAGTTTCGGCAGGGGATATGGCTACACCTTC	CASSFGRGYGYTF
.	.	TRBV27	TRBJ2-6	TGTGCCAGCAGTGGGGTCTCTGGGGCCAACGTCCTGACTTTC	CASSGVSGANVLTF
.	once	TRBV2	TRBJ1-3	TGTGCCAGCAGGCTGGCAAAAACGGATTACATTGGAAACACCATATATTTT	CASRLAKTDYIGNTIYF
.	few	TRBV6-2/TRBV6-3	TRBJ1-1	TGTGCCAGCAGTCACAGTCCGGAGATCCTTTACACTGAAGCTTTCTTT	CASSHSPEILYTEAFF
.	.	TRBV16	TRBJ1-1	TGTGCCAGCAGCCAATCAGTTTTCAGAATGAACACTGAAGCTTTCTTT	CASSQSVFRMNTEAFF